This is a list of T cell receptor beta chains from one sample in a study of T cells after yellow fever vaccination. TCRdb reanalysed the 5' RACE reads using MiXCR and keeps one entry per CDR3 protein. This sample carries approximately 120,000 distinct CDR3 sequences, about 8.8% of them seen once, and the ten largest clones take almost 40%. Here the sequenced sample was CD8+ T cells sorted from PBMCs, taken on the day of the yellow fever booster vaccination. These receptors were collected from a man aged 18-30 years who received the YFV17D yellow fever vaccine. CDR3s include the opening cysteine and the closing phenylalanine or tryptophan. The D gene is left open where the match is weak. Some rows have no size entry. The others give once, few or many, or a class for an expanded clone.

>TRBD1|.|TRBJ1-2|TRBV6-5
CASSYSMPGQGSGDGYTF
TGTGCCAGCAGTTACTCGATGCCAGGACAGGGGAGCGGAGACGGCTACACCTTC
>TRBD1|.|TRBJ1-1|TRBV7-6
CASSLSGGQENTEAFF
TGTGCCAGCAGCTTAAGCGGGGGACAGGAGAACACTGAAGCTTTCTTT
>TRBD1|few|TRBJ2-2|TRBV27
CASSSQGAGELFF
TGTGCCAGCAGCTCCCAGGGGGCCGGGGAGCTGTTTTTT
>.|.|TRBJ1-5|TRBV6-2/TRBV6-3
CASSYFRGSGQPQHF
TGTGCCAGCAGTTACTTCAGGGGATCTGGTCAGCCCCAGCATTTT
>.|few|TRBJ1-5|TRBV6-5
CASSSTWADNQPQHF
TGTGCCAGCAGCTCGACCTGGGCGGACAATCAGCCCCAGCATTTT
>TRBD2|many|TRBJ2-3|TRBV20-1
CSASGGTDTQYF
TGCAGTGCTAGCGGGGGGACAGATACGCAGTATTTT
>.|few|TRBJ2-7|TRBV11-2
CASSFLSGREEQYF
TGTGCCAGCAGCTTCTTATCCGGAAGGGAGGAGCAGTACTTC
>.|.|TRBJ2-7|TRBV27
CASSPNAGPTVEQYF
TGTGCCAGCAGTCCCAATGCGGGGCCCACGGTCGAGCAGTACTTC
>TRBD2|.|TRBJ2-1|TRBV29-1
CSVAPSGGGNEQFF
TGCAGCGTAGCCCCTAGCGGGGGGGGCAATGAGCAGTTCTTC
>.|few|TRBJ1-5|TRBV27
CASSLSAGPNQPQHF
TGTGCCAGCAGTTTATCGGCAGGGCCCAATCAGCCCCAGCATTTT
>.|few|TRBJ2-6|TRBV6-2/TRBV6-3
CASSYSIGSSGANVLTF
TGTGCCAGCAGTTACTCGATCGGGAGCTCTGGGGCCAACGTCCTGACTTTC
>TRBD2|.|TRBJ2-7|TRBV6-5
CASTPGGNEQYF
TGTGCCAGCACCCCGGGGGGGAACGAGCAGTACTTC
>TRBD1|.|TRBJ2-7|TRBV20-1
CSATSTGSYIYEQYF
TGCAGTGCCACCTCGACAGGGTCCTATATCTACGAGCAGTACTTC
>TRBD1|.|TRBJ1-1|TRBV4-1
CASSQEYAGGTETFF
TGCGCCAGCAGCCAAGAGTATGCAGGGGGCACTGAAACTTTCTTT
>.|many|TRBJ1-1|TRBV20-1
CSALPQGIEAFF
TGCAGTGCTCTACCTCAGGGAATTGAAGCTTTCTTT
>.|many|TRBJ2-1|TRBV13
CASRWGNEQFF
TGTGCCAGCAGATGGGGCAATGAGCAGTTCTTC
>TRBD1|.|TRBJ1-1|TRBV7-9
CASSGDRLAFF
TGTGCCAGCAGCGGGGACAGGTTGGCTTTCTTT
>.|few|TRBJ1-2|TRBV6-5
CASSYSSRRDRTDGYTF
TGTGCCAGCAGTTACAGCAGCCGACGTGACAGGACCGATGGCTACACCTTC
>TRBD1|.|TRBJ2-7|TRBV7-6
CASSPGTVEQYF
TGTGCCAGCAGCCCAGGGACAGTTGAGCAGTACTTC
>.|.|TRBJ2-5|TRBV4-1
CASSQEIGFGTQYF
TGCGCCAGCAGCCAAGAGATCGGTTTCGGGACCCAGTACTTC
>.|.|TRBJ1-1|TRBV6-5
CASSYSFGNTEAFF
TGTGCCAGCAGTTACTCGTTCGGGAACACTGAAGCTTTCTTT
>TRBD2|few|TRBJ2-3|TRBV4-1
CASRPRTSRSTDTQYF
TGCGCCAGCAGGCCCAGGACTAGCCGAAGCACAGATACGCAGTATTTT
>TRBD2|many|TRBJ2-1|TRBV12-3/TRBV12-4
CASSFPSGVRAEQFF
TGTGCCAGCAGTTTCCCTAGCGGGGTTCGAGCTGAGCAGTTCTTC